Listed below are T cell receptor beta chains from one sample, sequenced in a study of cytomegalovirus exposure and HLA in healthy donors. Method: immunoSEQ multiplex PCR; TCRdb's copy keeps in-frame clones and lacks some. This table holds some 110,000 clones, approximately 90% found once. Sample: PBMCs. The receptors stem from a man younger than 30 in good health and CMV-seronegative. The CDR3 runs from the conserved cysteine through the conserved F or W. Fields, in order: CDR3 protein, CDR3 DNA, clone size, J gene, V gene, D gene. The D gene is left open where the match is weak. Some rows have no size entry. The others give once, few or many, or a class for an expanded clone.

CDR3 protein: CASSLFSGSVTDTQYF
CDR3 DNA: TGTGCCAGCAGTTTATTCAGCGGGAGTGTTACAGATACGCAGTATTTT
clone size: .
J gene: TRBJ2-3
V gene: TRBV27
D gene: TRBD2

CDR3 protein: CASSVLRRRNYGYTF
CDR3 DNA: TGTGCCAGCAGCGTTCTCCGACGGCGGAACTATGGCTACACCTTC
clone size: .
J gene: TRBJ1-2
V gene: TRBV11-2
D gene: .

CDR3 protein: CASSSRINEKLFF
CDR3 DNA: TGTGCCAGCAGTTCCAGGATAAATGAAAAACTGTTTTTT
clone size: .
J gene: TRBJ1-4
V gene: TRBV27
D gene: .

CDR3 protein: CASSPRGSSPRENNSPLHF
CDR3 DNA: TGTGCCAGCAGCCCAAGGGGGAGTTCTCCCAGGGAAAATAATTCACCCCTCCACTTT
clone size: .
J gene: TRBJ1-6
V gene: TRBV7-9
D gene: .

CDR3 protein: CASSLTASSRDTQYF
CDR3 DNA: TGTGCCAGCAGCTTAACGGCTAGCTCGAGGGATACGCAGTATTTT
clone size: .
J gene: TRBJ2-3
V gene: TRBV7-2
D gene: .

CDR3 protein: CASSEGLAWIVGDEQFF
CDR3 DNA: TGTGCCAGCAGTGAAGGACTCGCCTGGATCGTCGGCGATGAGCAGTTCTTC
clone size: .
J gene: TRBJ2-1
V gene: TRBV6-1
D gene: .

CDR3 protein: CASSRLTGQVQPQHF
CDR3 DNA: TGTGCCAGCAGCAGACTGACAGGGCAGGTTCAGCCCCAGCATTTT
clone size: few
J gene: TRBJ1-5
V gene: TRBV5-6
D gene: TRBD1

CDR3 protein: CASSPTRNLNTGNTIYF
CDR3 DNA: TGTGCCAGCTCACCAACACGAAATCTCAACACTGGAAACACCATATATTTT
clone size: .
J gene: TRBJ1-3
V gene: TRBV18
D gene: .

CDR3 protein: CASSVSPRVQETQYF
CDR3 DNA: TGTGCCAGCAGCGTGAGTCCGAGGGTCCAAGAGACCCAGTACTTC
clone size: .
J gene: TRBJ2-5
V gene: TRBV9
D gene: .

CDR3 protein: CAWSSLDSSNQPQHF
CDR3 DNA: TGTGCCTGGAGTTCATTGGACAGTAGCAATCAGCCCCAGCATTTT
clone size: .
J gene: TRBJ1-5
V gene: TRBV30
D gene: .

CDR3 protein: CASGRVDTGELFF
CDR3 DNA: TGTGCCAGCGGGAGAGTGGACACCGGGGAGCTGTTTTTT
clone size: .
J gene: TRBJ2-2
V gene: TRBV28
D gene: .

CDR3 protein: CASRPDRGGDTIYF
CDR3 DNA: TGTGCCAGCAGACCTGACAGGGGGGGTGACACCATATATTTT
clone size: .
J gene: TRBJ1-3
V gene: TRBV2
D gene: TRBD1

CDR3 protein: CAISESARTGGHEQYF
CDR3 DNA: TGTGCCATCAGTGAGTCAGCCAGGACAGGGGGCCACGAGCAGTACTTC
clone size: .
J gene: TRBJ2-7
V gene: TRBV10-3
D gene: TRBD1

CDR3 protein: CASSQGRSYEQYF
CDR3 DNA: TGCGCCAGCAGCCAGGGGAGAAGCTACGAGCAGTACTTC
clone size: .
J gene: TRBJ2-7
V gene: TRBV4-3
D gene: .

CDR3 protein: CASSYLGDYYGYTF
CDR3 DNA: TGTGCCAGCAGTTATCTAGGGGATTACTATGGCTACACCTTC
clone size: .
J gene: TRBJ1-2
V gene: TRBV6-5
D gene: .

CDR3 protein: CAWTRGLAGSGANVLTF
CDR3 DNA: TGTGCCTGGACCCGGGGACTAGCGGGCTCTGGGGCCAACGTCCTGACTTTC
clone size: .
J gene: TRBJ2-6
V gene: TRBV30
D gene: TRBD2

CDR3 protein: CASRDLRDTLGYTF
CDR3 DNA: TGTGCCAGCAGGGACCTTCGGGATACGCTTGGCTACACCTTC
clone size: .
J gene: TRBJ1-2
V gene: TRBV7-4
D gene: .

CDR3 protein: CAISESGTDRQFF
CDR3 DNA: TGTGCCATCAGTGAGTCAGGGACTGACCGGCAGTTCTTC
clone size: few
J gene: TRBJ2-1
V gene: TRBV10-3
D gene: .

CDR3 protein: CASSPVTSGLYNEQFF
CDR3 DNA: TGTGCCAGTAGTCCCGTAACTAGCGGGCTTTACAATGAGCAGTTCTTC
clone size: .
J gene: TRBJ2-1
V gene: TRBV19
D gene: TRBD2

CDR3 protein: CASSSSLGTSREKLFF
CDR3 DNA: TGTGCCAGCAGCTCAAGTCTAGGGACATCAAGGGAAAAACTGTTTTTT
clone size: once
J gene: TRBJ1-4
V gene: TRBV7-9
D gene: .

CDR3 protein: CASSRDRVGKNIQYF
CDR3 DNA: TGCGCCAGCAGTCGCGACAGGGTAGGCAAAAACATTCAGTACTTC
clone size: .
J gene: TRBJ2-4
V gene: TRBV5-1
D gene: TRBD1

CDR3 protein: CASNPPGQGVDRQFF
CDR3 DNA: TGTGCCAGCAACCCCCCGGGACAGGGTGTTGATAGGCAGTTCTTC
clone size: .
J gene: TRBJ2-1
V gene: TRBV28
D gene: TRBD1

CDR3 protein: CASSYTSTDTQYF
CDR3 DNA: TGTGCCAGCAGCTATACTAGCACAGATACGCAGTATTTT
clone size: .
J gene: TRBJ2-3
V gene: TRBV6-5
D gene: .

CDR3 protein: CASSLDSGVYEQYF
CDR3 DNA: TGTGCCAGCAGCTTGGATTCTGGAGTGTACGAGCAGTACTTC
clone size: .
J gene: TRBJ2-7
V gene: TRBV5-6
D gene: .

CDR3 protein: CASSYRGNTEAFF
CDR3 DNA: TGCGCCAGCAGTTACAGGGGGAACACTGAAGCTTTCTTT
clone size: .
J gene: TRBJ1-1
V gene: TRBV4-1
D gene: TRBD1

CDR3 protein: CASSQVTGVGYTF
CDR3 DNA: TGCGCCAGCAGCCAAGTGACAGGGGTCGGCTACACCTTC
clone size: .
J gene: TRBJ1-2
V gene: TRBV4-3
D gene: TRBD1

CDR3 protein: CASSDTSYYGYTF
CDR3 DNA: TGTGCCAGCAGTGACACTAGTTATTATGGCTACACCTTC
clone size: .
J gene: TRBJ1-2
V gene: TRBV25-1
D gene: .

CDR3 protein: CASSPGQGGYTF
CDR3 DNA: TGTGCCAGCAGCCCCGGACAAGGGGGCTACACCTTC
clone size: .
J gene: TRBJ1-2
V gene: TRBV7-9
D gene: .